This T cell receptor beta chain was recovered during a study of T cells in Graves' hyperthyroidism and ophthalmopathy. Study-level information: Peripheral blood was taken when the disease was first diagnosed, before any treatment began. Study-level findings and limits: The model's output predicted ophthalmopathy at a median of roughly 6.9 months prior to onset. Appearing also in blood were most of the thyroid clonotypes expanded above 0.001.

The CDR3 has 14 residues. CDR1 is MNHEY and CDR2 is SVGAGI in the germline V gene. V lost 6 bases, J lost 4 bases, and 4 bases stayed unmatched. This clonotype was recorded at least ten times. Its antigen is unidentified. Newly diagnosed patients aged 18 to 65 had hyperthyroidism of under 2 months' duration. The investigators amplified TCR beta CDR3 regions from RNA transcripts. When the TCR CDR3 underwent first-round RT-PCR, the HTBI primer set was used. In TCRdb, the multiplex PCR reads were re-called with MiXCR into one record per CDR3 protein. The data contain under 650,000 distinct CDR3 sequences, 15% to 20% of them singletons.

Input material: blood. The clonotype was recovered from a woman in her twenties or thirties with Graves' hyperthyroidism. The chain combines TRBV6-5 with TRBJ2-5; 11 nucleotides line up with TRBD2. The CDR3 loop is CASRLAGAPETQYF. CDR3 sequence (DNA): TGTGCCAGCAGACTAGCGGGAGCCCCAGAGACCCAGTACTTC.